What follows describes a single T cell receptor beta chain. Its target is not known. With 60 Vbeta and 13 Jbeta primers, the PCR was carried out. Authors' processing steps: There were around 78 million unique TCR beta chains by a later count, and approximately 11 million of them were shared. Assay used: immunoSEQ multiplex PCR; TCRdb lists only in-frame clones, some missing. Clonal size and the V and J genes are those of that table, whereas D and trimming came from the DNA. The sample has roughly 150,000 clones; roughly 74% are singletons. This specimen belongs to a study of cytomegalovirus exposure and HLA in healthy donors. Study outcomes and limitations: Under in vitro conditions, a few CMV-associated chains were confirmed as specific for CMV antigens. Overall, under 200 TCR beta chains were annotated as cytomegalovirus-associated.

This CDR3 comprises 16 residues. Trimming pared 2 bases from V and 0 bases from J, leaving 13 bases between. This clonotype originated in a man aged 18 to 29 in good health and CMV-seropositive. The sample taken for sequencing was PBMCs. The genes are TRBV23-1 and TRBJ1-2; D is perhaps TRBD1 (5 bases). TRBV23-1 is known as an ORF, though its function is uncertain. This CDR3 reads CASSQGAATTNYGYTF. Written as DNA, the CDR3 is TGCGCCAGCAGTCAAGGGGCAGCTACAACTAACTATGGCTACACCTTC.